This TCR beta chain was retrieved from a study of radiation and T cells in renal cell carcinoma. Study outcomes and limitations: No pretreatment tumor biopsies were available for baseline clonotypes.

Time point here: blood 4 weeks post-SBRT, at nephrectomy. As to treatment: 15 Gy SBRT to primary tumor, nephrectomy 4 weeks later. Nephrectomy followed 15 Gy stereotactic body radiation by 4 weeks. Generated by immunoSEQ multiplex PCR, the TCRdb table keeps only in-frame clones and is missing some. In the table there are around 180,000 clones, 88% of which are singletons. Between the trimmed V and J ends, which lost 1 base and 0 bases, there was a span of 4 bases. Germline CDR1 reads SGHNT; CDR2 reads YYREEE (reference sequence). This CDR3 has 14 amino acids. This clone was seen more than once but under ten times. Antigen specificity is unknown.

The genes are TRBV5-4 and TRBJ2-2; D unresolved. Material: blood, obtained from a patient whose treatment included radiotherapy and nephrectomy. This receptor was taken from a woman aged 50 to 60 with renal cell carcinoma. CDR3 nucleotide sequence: TGTGCCAGCAGCTTGACAGCGAACACCGGGGAGCTGTTTTTT. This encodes CASSLTANTGELFF.